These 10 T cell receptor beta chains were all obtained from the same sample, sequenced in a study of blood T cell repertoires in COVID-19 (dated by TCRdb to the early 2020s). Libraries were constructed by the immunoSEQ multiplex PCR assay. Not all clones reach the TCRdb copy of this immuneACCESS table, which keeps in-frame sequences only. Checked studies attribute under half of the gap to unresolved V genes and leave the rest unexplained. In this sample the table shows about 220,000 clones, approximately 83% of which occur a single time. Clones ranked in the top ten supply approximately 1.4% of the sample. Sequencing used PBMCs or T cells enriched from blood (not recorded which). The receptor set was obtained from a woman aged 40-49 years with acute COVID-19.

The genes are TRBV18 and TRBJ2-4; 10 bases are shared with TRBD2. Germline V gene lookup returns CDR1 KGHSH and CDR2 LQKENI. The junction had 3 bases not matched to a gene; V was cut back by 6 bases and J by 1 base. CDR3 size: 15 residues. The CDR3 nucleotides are TGTGCCAGCTCCCCTAGCGGGGGTGCCAAAAACATTCAGTACTTC. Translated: CASSPSGGAKNIQYF.

This CDR3 reads CATSTGIFTEAFF. The CDR3 DNA reads as TGTGCCACGAGCACAGGGATCTTCACTGAAGCTTTCTTT. The chain couples TRBV19 to TRBJ1-1; perhaps TRBD1 as D (6 bases). CDR3 length: 13 amino acids. Germline V gene data show CDR1 as LNHDA and CDR2 as SQIVND (reference sequence). Between the trimmed V and J ends, which lost 10 bases and 4 bases, there was a span of 16 bases.

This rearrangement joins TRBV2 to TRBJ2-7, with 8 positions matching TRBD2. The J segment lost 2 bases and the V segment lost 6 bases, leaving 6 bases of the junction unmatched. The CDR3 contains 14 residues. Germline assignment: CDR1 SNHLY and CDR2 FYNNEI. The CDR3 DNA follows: TGTGCCAGCAGGCAACTAGCGGCAACCTACGAGCAGTACTTC. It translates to CASRQLAATYEQYF.

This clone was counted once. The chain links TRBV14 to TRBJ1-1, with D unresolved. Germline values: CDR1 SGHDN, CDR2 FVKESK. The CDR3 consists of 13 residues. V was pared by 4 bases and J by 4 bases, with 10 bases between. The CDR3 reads CASSLNPGTEAFF. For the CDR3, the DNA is TGTGCCAGCAGCCTAAACCCGGGCACTGAAGCTTTCTTT. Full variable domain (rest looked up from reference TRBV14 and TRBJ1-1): EAGVTQFPSHSVIEKGQTVTLRCDPISGHDNLYWYRRVMGKEIKFLLHFVKESKQDESGMPNNRFLAERTGGTYSTLKVQPAELEDSGVYFCASSLNPGTEAFFGQGTRLTVV.

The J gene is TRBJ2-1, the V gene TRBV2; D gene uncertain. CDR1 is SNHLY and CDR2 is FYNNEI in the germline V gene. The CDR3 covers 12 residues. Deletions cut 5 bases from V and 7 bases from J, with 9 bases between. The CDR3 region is CASSFQMNEQFF. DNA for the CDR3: TGTGCCAGCAGTTTTCAGATGAATGAGCAGTTCTTC.

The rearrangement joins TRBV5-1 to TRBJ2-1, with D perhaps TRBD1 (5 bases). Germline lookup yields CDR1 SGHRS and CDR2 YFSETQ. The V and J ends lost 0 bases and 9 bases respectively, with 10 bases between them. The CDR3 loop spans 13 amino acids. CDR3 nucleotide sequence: TGCGCCAGCAGCTTGGACCAGGGCGGTGAGCAGTTCTTC. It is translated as CASSLDQGGEQFF.

CDR3 coding DNA: TGTGCTAGTGGTTTGGGGCTTAATCAGCCCCAGCATTTT. Protein product: CASGLGLNQPQHF. The chain uses TRBV12-5 and TRBJ1-5; unclear D gene. The ends were cut back, 1 base at V and 4 bases at J, with 5 bases in the middle. The CDR3 length is 13 residues. Germline CDR1 reads LGHNT; CDR2 reads FRNRAP.

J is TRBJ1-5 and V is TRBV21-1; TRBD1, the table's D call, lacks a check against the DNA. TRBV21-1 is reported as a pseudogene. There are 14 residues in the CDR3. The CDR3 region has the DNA TGTGCCCCCAGTGACAGGGGCACCTCCCAGCCCCAGCATTTT. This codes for CAPSDRGTSQPQHF.

The CDR3 DNA reads as TGTGCCAGCAGCCAAGCGACAGCTGGGGGGTATGGCTACACCTTC. This codes for CASSQATAGGYGYTF. The V call is TRBV3-1 (or the pseudogene TRBV3-2), the J call TRBJ1-2; D is possibly TRBD1 (5 bases). Trimming left V 1 base short and J 5 bases short, with 14 bases between. Germline lookup yields CDR1 LGHDT and CDR2 YNNKEL (reference sequence). The CDR3 contains 15 residues.

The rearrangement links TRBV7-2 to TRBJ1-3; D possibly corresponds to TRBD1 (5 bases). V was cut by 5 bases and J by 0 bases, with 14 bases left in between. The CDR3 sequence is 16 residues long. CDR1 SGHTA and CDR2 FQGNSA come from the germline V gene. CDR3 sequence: CASSVTEPSSGNTIYF. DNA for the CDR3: TGTGCCAGCAGCGTGACAGAACCCAGCTCTGGAAACACCATATATTTT. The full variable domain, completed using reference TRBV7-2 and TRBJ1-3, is GAGVSQSPSNKVTEKGKDVELRCDPISGHTALYWYRQSLGQGLEFLIYFQGNSAPDKSGLPSDRFSAERTGGSVSTLTIQRTQQEDSAVYLCASSVTEPSSGNTIYFGEGSWLTVV.